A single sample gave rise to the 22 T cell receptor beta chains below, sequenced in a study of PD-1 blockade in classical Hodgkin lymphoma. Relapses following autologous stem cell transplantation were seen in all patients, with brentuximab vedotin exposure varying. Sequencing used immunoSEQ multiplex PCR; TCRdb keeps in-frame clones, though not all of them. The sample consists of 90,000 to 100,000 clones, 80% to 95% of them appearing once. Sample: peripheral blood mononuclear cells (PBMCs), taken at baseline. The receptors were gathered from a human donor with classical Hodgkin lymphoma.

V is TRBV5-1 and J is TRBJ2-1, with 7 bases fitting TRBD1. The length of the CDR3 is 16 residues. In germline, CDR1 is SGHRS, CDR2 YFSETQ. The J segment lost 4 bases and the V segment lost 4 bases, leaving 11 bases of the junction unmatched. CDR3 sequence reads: CASSQTKTGIYNEQFF. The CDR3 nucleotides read TGCGCCAGCAGCCAGACCAAGACAGGGATTTACAATGAGCAGTTCTTC. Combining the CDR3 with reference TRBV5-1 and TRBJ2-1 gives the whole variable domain KAGVTQTPRYLIKTRGQQVTLSCSPISGHRSVSWYQQTPGQGLQFLFEYFSETQRNKGNFPGRFSGRQFSNSRSEMNVSTLELGDSALYLCASSQTKTGIYNEQFFGPGTRLTVL.

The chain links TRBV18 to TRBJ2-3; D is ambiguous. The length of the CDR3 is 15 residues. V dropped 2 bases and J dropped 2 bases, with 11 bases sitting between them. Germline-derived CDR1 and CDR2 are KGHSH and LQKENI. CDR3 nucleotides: TGTGCCAGCTCACCAACCCTTAGCTCCACAGATACGCAGTATTTT. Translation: CASSPTLSSTDTQYF.

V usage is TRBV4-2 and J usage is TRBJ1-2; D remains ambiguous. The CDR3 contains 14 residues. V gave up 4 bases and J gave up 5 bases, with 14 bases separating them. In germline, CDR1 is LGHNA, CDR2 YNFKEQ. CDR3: CASSPGWEKYGYTF. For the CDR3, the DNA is TGTGCCAGCAGCCCCGGGTGGGAGAAGTATGGCTACACCTTC.

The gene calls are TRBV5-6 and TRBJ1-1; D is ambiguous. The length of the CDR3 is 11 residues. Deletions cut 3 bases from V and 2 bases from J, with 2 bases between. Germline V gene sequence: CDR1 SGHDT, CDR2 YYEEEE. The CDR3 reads CASSSNTEAFF. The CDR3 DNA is TGTGCCAGCAGCTCTAACACTGAAGCTTTCTTT.

CDR3 DNA: TGCGCCAGCAGCCCCACGGGGGAGACCCAGTACTTC. It encodes CASSPTGETQYF. This chain links TRBV5-1 with TRBJ2-5, with a weak D call TRBD2 (5 bases). This CDR3 is 12 amino acids long. Germline V CDR1 and CDR2: SGHRS, YFSETQ. The V end was cut by 4 bases, the J end by 5 bases, with 9 bases between.

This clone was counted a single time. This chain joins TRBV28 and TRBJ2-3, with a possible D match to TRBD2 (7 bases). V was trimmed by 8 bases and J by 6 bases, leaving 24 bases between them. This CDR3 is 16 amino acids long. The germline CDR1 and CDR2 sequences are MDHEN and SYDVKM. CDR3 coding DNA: TGTGCCAGCCGAATCCAAGGGGGAGGGCTTTACGATACGCAGTATTTT. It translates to CASRIQGGGLYDTQYF.

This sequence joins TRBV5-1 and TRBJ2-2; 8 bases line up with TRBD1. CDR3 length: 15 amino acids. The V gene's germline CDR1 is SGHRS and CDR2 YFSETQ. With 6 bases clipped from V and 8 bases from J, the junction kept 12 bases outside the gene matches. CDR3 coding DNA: TGCGCCAGCACGTGGACACAGACAGGGGCGGGGGAGCTGTTTTTT. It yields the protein CASTWTQTGAGELFF.

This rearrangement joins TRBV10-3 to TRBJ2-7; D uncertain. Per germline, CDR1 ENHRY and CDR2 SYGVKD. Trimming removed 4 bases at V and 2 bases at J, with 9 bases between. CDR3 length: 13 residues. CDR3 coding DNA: TGTGCCATCAGTGTACAGTTTGCCTACGAGCAGTACTTC. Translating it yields CAISVQFAYEQYF.

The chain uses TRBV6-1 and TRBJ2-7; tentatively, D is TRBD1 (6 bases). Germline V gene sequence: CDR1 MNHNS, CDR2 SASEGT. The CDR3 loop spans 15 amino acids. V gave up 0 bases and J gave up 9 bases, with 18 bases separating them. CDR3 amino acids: CASSEAQRQVWGQYF. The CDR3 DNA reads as TGTGCCAGCAGTGAAGCCCAAAGACAGGTCTGGGGGCAGTACTTC.

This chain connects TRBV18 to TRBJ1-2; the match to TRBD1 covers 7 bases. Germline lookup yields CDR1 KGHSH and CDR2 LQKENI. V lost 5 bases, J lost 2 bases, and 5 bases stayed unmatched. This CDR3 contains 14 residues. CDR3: CASSTLQGNYGYTF. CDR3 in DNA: TGTGCCAGCTCAACCTTACAGGGGAACTATGGCTACACCTTC. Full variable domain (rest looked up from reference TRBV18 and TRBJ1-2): NAGVMQNPRHLVRRRGQEARLRCSPMKGHSHVYWYRQLPEEGLKFMVYLQKENIIDESGMPKERFSAEFPKEGPSILRIQQVVRGDSAAYFCASSTLQGNYGYTFGSGTRLTVV.

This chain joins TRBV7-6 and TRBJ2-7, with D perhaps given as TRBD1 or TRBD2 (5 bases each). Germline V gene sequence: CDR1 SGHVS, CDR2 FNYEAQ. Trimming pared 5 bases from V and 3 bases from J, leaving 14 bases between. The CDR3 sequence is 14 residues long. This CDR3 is CASSPKVGDYEQYF. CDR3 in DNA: TGTGCCAGCAGCCCCAAGGTGGGGGACTACGAGCAGTACTTC.

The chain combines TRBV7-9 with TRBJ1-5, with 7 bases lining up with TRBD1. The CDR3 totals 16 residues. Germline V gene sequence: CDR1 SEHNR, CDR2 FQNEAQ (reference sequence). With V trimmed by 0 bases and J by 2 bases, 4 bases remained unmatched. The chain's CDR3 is CASSLAAGGGNQPQHF. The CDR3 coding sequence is TGTGCCAGCAGCTTAGCGGCAGGGGGGGGCAATCAGCCCCAGCATTTT.

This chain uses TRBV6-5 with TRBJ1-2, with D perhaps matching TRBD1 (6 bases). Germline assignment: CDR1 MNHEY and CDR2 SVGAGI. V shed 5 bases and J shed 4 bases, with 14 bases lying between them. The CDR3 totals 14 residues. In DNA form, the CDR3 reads TGTGCCAGCAGTACCGACAGGACTGGCTATGGCTACACCTTC. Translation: CASSTDRTGYGYTF.

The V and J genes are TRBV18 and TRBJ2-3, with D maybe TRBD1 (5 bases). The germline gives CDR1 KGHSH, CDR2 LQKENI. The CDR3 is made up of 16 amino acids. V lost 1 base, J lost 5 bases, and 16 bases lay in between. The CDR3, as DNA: TGTGCCAGCTCACCACTATTAGGGGTTCCAGGAGATACGCAGTATTTT. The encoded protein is CASSPLLGVPGDTQYF.

CDR3 loop: CASSSTVLTYEQYF. CDR3 DNA sequence: TGTGCCAGCAGCTCGACAGTGCTCACCTACGAGCAGTACTTC. The chain joins TRBV7-6 to TRBJ2-7; D is perhaps TRBD1 (5 bases). CDR1 and CDR2 (germline): SGHVS, FNYEAQ. This CDR3 has 14 amino acids. With 4 bases removed from V and 2 bases from J, the gap between germline ends came to 12 bases.

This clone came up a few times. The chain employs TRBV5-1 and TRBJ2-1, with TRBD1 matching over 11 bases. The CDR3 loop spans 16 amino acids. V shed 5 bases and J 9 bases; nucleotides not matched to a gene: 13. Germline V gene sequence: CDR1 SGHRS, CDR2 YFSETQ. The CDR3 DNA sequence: TGCGCCAGCAGTTCAACCGGGACAGGGGGGTTTGGTGAGCAGTTCTTC. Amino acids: CASSSTGTGGFGEQFF.

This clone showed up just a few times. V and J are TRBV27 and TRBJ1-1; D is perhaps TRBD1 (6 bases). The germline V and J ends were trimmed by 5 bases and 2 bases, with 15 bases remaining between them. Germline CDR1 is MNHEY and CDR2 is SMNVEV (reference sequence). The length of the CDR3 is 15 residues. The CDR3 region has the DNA TGTGCCAGCAGTCCCACAGGGAAATATAACACTGAAGCTTTCTTT. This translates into CASSPTGKYNTEAFF.

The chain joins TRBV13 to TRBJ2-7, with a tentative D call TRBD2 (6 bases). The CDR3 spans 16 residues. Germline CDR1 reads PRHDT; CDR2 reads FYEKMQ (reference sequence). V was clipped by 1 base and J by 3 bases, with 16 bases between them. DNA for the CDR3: TGTGCCAGCAGCTTAGAAGGAGGGTCTGGTGACTACGAGCAGTACTTC. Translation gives CASSLEGGSGDYEQYF.

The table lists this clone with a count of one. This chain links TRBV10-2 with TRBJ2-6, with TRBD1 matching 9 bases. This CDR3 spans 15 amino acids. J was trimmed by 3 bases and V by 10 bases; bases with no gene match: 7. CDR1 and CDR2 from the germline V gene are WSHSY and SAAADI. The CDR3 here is CATRDRENGANVLTF. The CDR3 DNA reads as TGCGCCACCCGGGACAGGGAGAATGGGGCCAACGTCCTGACTTTC.

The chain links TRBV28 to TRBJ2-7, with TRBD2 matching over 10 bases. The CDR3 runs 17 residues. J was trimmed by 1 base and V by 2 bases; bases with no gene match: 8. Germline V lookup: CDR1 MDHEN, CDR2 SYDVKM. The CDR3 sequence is CASSLPRASGSSYEQYF. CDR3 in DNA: TGTGCCAGCAGTTTACCCCGTGCTAGCGGGAGTTCCTACGAGCAGTACTTC.

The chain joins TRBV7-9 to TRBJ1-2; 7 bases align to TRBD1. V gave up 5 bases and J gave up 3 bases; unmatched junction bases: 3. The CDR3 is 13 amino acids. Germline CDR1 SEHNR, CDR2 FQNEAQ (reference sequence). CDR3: CASSLGTDYGYTF. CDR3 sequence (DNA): TGTGCCAGCAGCCTCGGGACAGACTATGGCTACACCTTC.

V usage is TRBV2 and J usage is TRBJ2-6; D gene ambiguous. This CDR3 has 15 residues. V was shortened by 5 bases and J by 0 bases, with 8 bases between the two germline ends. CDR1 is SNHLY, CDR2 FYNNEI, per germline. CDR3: CASSFQSSGANVLTF. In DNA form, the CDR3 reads TGTGCCAGCAGTTTTCAAAGCTCTGGGGCCAACGTCCTGACTTTC. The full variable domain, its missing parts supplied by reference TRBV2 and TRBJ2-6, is EPEVTQTPSHQVTQMGQEVILRCVPISNHLYFYWYRQILGQKVEFLVSFYNNEISEKSEIFDDQFSVERPDGSNFTLKIRSTKLEDSAMYFCASSFQSSGANVLTFGAGSRLTVL.